The source of this T cell receptor beta chain is a study of technical replicates of blood from four donors. Some clones are missing from TCRdb's copy, which holds only in-frame ones; the method was immunoSEQ multiplex PCR. The table includes around 70,000 clones, approximately 95% detected once. Germline CDR1 DFQATT, CDR2 SNEGSKA (reference sequence). V was shortened by 2 bases and J by 9 bases, with 8 bases between the two germline ends. The CDR3 covers 11 residues. Input material: T cells isolated from PBMCs. This rearrangement joins TRBV20-1 to TRBJ2-1, with a weak D call TRBD2 (5 bases). The source of this sequence is a human donor in good health. CDR3 nucleotides: TGCAGTGCTAGACCTAGCATTGAGCAGTTCTTC. This codes for CSARPSIEQFF.